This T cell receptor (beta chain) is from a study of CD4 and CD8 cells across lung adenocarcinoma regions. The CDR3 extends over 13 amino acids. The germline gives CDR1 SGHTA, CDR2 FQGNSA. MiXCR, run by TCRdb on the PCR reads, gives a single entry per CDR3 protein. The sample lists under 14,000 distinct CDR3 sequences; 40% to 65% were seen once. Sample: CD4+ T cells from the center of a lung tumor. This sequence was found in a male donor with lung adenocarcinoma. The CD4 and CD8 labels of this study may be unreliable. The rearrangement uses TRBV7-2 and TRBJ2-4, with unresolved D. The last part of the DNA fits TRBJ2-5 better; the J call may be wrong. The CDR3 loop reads CASSPRWEETQYF. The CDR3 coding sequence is TGTGCCAGCAGCCCCCGGTGGGAAGAGACCCAGTACTTC.